Below are 2 T cell receptor beta chains sequenced from a single sample in a study of blood T cells in healthy people across ages. Next came a second PCR, run for about 6 to 12 cycles, which used a sample-barcoded 5' primer along with a J-beta primer mix. MiXCR was run by TCRdb on the 5' RACE reads, yielding one entry per CDR3 protein. The sample records fewer than 750,000 distinct CDR3 sequences, 40% to 55% being singletons. The sequencing sample was made of blood. The receptors stem from an elderly man in good health.

This clonotype was detected only once. This chain joins TRBV7-3 and TRBJ2-1, with 16 nucleotides matching TRBD2. The CDR3 consists of 19 residues. Unmatched junction bases numbered 8, after V lost 5 bases and J lost 1 base. In germline, CDR1 is SGHTA, CDR2 FQGTGA. The CDR3, as DNA: TGTGCCAGCAGCCCTCAGGGACTAGCGGGGGGGCGGTCCTACAATGAGCAGTTCTTC. Translation gives CASSPQGLAGGRSYNEQFF.

This clonotype has a handful of counts. The chain employs TRBV28 and TRBJ2-3; D is possibly TRBD2 (6 bases). The germline V gene encodes CDR1 MDHEN and CDR2 SYDVKM. The CDR3 covers 19 residues. The V end was cut by 5 bases, the J end by 0 bases, with 24 bases between. CDR3 coding DNA: TGTGCCAGCAGTCCCCCGGACGCATGGGCGGGAACTAGCACAGATACGCAGTATTTT. Protein product: CASSPPDAWAGTSTDTQYF.